The next 29 T cell receptor beta chains were all read from a single sample in a study of T cells in Graves' hyperthyroidism and ophthalmopathy. From RNA transcripts, TCR beta CDR3 regions were amplified. HTBI primers were the set used in a first-round RT-PCR of the TCR CDR3. MiXCR, applied by TCRdb to the multiplex PCR reads, yields one record per CDR3 protein. The table records a few hundred thousand distinct CDR3 sequences, about 18% of them present only once. The sequenced sample was blood. All receptors come from a man younger than 35 with Graves' ophthalmopathy.

This clonotype was counted many times. The chain carries TRBV2 and TRBJ1-2; D gene uncertain. Germline lookup yields CDR1 SNHLY and CDR2 FYNNEI. Trimming took 4 bases from V and 8 from J, leaving 17 bases between them. The CDR3 consists of 14 residues. This CDR3 reads CASSVVLAPRGYTF. CDR3 in DNA: TGTGCCAGCAGTGTCGTACTCGCCCCCCGGGGCTACACCTTC.

The V gene is TRBV30, the J gene TRBJ1-1, with TRBD1 as a possible D gene (5 bases). This CDR3 contains 15 residues. Looked up from germline, CDR1 is GTSNPN and CDR2 is SVGIG (reference sequence). V was pared by 5 bases and J by 3 bases, with 19 bases between. CDR3 in amino acids: CAWLRGGSLYTEAFF. In DNA, the CDR3 is TGTGCCTGGCTTAGGGGCGGGAGTCTTTACACTGAAGCTTTCTTT.

V usage is TRBV27 and J usage is TRBJ2-1; unclear D gene. The CDR3 sequence is 13 residues long. V was pared by 1 base and J by 8 bases, with 9 bases between. Looked up from germline, CDR1 is MNHEY and CDR2 is SMNVEV (reference sequence). The chain's CDR3 is CASSLFLAHEQFF. CDR3 in DNA: TGTGCCAGCAGTTTATTCCTCGCTCATGAGCAGTTCTTC.

The V call is TRBV2, the J call TRBJ2-1; no clear D. Germline values: CDR1 SNHLY, CDR2 FYNNEI. This CDR3 is built from 13 residues. Trimming left V 5 bases short and J 5 bases short, with 10 bases between. CDR3 in DNA: TGTGCCAGCAGTTTATGGGTCCACAATGAGCAGTTCTTC. Translating gives CASSLWVHNEQFF.

As to this clonotype: The conserved phenylalanine or tryptophan is not found at the CDR3 terminus, so this likely reflects a read error. The chain combines TRBV9 with TRBJ1-2; a possible D gene is TRBD1 (5 bases). CDR1 is SGDLS, CDR2 YYNGEE, per germline. The CDR3 contains 16 residues. The V gene lost 4 bases and the J gene lost 0 bases, with 16 bases spanning the gap. The CDR3 DNA sequence: TGTGCCAGCAGCCCCCGTGGGGACCATGCTAACTATGGCTACACCCTC. It specifies CASSPRGDHANYGYTL.

J is TRBJ1-6 and V is TRBV20-1, with D possibly being TRBD1 (6 bases). This CDR3 has 16 amino acids. V lost 1 base to trimming and J lost 7 bases, with 17 bases between them. Germline lookup yields CDR1 DFQATT and CDR2 SNEGSKA (reference sequence). The DNA for the CDR3 is TGCAGTGCTAGAGCATCGCCAGGGGAATTAAATTCACCCCTCCACTTT. It codes for CSARASPGELNSPLHF.

Many counts were recorded for this clonotype. The chain joins TRBV18 to TRBJ2-1; 9 bases line up with TRBD1. The CDR3 runs to 15 residues. CDR1 KGHSH and CDR2 LQKENI come from the germline V gene. The J segment lost 3 bases and the V segment lost 4 bases, leaving 4 bases of the junction unmatched. In DNA form, the CDR3 reads TGTGCCAGCTCACGAGGGACAGGGCGCTACAATGAGCAGTTCTTC. This encodes CASSRGTGRYNEQFF.

Points on this clonotype: Here the CDR3 omits its conserved ending phenylalanine or tryptophan, so a read error is the likely source. V gene TRBV28 combines with J gene TRBJ1-3; 8 nucleotides align to TRBD1. From germline, CDR1 is MDHEN and CDR2 SYDVKM. The CDR3 consists of 16 residues. V lost 6 bases to trimming and J lost 1 base; unmatched junction nucleotides: 8. CDR3 nucleotides: TGTGCCAGCAGCCCGGACAGGGCTCATTCTGGAAACACCATATATTCT. It codes for CASSPDRAHSGNTIYS.

This clonotype was found many times. The rearrangement joins TRBV25-1 to TRBJ2-1, with D perhaps TRBD1 (5 bases). This CDR3 is 16 amino acids long. The ends were cut back, 4 bases at V and 1 base at J, with 14 bases in the middle. Germline V lookup: CDR1 MGHDK, CDR2 SYGVNS. The CDR3, as DNA: TGTGCCAGCAGTGCTAACTCAGGGTCGTCCTACAATGAGCAGTTCTTC. Its translation is CASSANSGSSYNEQFF.

V and J are TRBV27 and TRBJ2-2; maybe TRBD2 (5 bases). CDR1 is MNHEY, CDR2 SMNVEV, per germline (reference sequence). Trimming stripped 4 bases from V and 5 bases from J, with 11 bases between. The CDR3 is 14 amino acids. This chain's CDR3 is CASSYWGETGELFF. The CDR3 nucleotides read TGTGCCAGCAGTTACTGGGGAGAAACCGGGGAGCTGTTTTTT.

This clonotype is deemed medium-sized. J is TRBJ1-1 and V is TRBV5-1; D might be TRBD1 (5 bases). Looked up from germline, CDR1 is SGHRS and CDR2 is YFSETQ. Trimming pared 2 bases from V and 6 bases from J, leaving 8 bases between. This CDR3 comprises 12 residues. CDR3 coding DNA: TGCGCCAGCAGCTTAGAGGGGTCTGAAGCTTTCTTT. Translation gives CASSLEGSEAFF.

Note on this clonotype: With a much larger clone just one base away, this may be a read error. V and J are TRBV7-6 and TRBJ2-3; possible D gene TRBD2, 6 bases. Germline CDR1 SGHVS, CDR2 FNYEAQ. The CDR3 length is 15 residues. CDR3 protein: CACSLVGGFTDTQYF. CDR3 nucleotide sequence: TGTGCCTGCAGCTTAGTGGGGGGATTCACAGATACGCAGTATTTT.

This clonotype was seen only once. The J gene is TRBJ2-7, the V gene TRBV2, with 10 positions matching TRBD1. The ends lost 6 bases at V and 4 bases at J; junction bases unmatched: 6. Germline-derived CDR1 and CDR2 are SNHLY and FYNNEI. The CDR3 totals 14 residues. The CDR3 coding sequence is TGTGCCAGCAGCCCCCCGGACAGGGGGTACGAGCAGTACTTC. Its protein is CASSPPDRGYEQYF.

This clonotype was counted many times. The chain has TRBV7-9 and TRBJ2-3, with 7 bases aligning to TRBD2. CDR1 is SEHNR and CDR2 is FQNEAQ in the germline V gene (reference sequence). Trimming took 10 bases from V and 1 from J; bases not matched to a gene: 2. This CDR3 is 12 amino acids long. The CDR3 spells CATTSGTDTQYF. The CDR3 DNA follows: TGTGCCACCACTAGCGGCACAGATACGCAGTATTTT. The whole variable domain, filled in from reference TRBV7-9 and TRBJ2-3, reads DTGVSQNPRHKITKRGQNVTFRCDPISEHNRLYWYRQTLGQGPEFLTYFQNEAQLEKSRLLSDRFSAERPKGSFSTLEIQRTEQGDSAMYLCATTSGTDTQYFGPGTRLTVL.

The V and J genes are TRBV20-1 and TRBJ2-7; the match to TRBD2 covers 12 bases. Germline V gives CDR1 DFQATT, CDR2 SNEGSKA (reference sequence). This CDR3 comprises 13 residues. V lost 4 bases, J lost 7 bases, and 5 bases stayed unmatched. CDR3 sequence (DNA): TGCAGTGCTACTAGCGGGAGGGGTTGGGAGCAGTACTTC. Protein product: CSATSGRGWEQYF.

This clonotype was seen at least ten times. J is TRBJ2-5 and V is TRBV3-1; D gene unclear. The CDR3 covers 13 residues. Germline assignment: CDR1 LGHDT and CDR2 YNNKEL (reference sequence). V was trimmed by 1 base and J by 7 bases, leaving 10 bases between them. The CDR3 region is CASSQGAGVTQYF. CDR3 bases: TGTGCCAGCAGCCAAGGGGCAGGAGTGACCCAGTACTTC.

This clonotype was detected many times. The chain joins TRBV7-8 to TRBJ1-5; D uncertain. V dropped 1 base and J dropped 2 bases, with 12 bases sitting between them. The CDR3 totals 16 residues. Germline CDR1 is SGHVS and CDR2 is FQNEAQ. The CDR3 loop reads CASSLDGERRNQPQHF. DNA of the CDR3: TGTGCCAGCAGCTTAGACGGGGAGCGGCGCAATCAGCCCCAGCATTTT.

This clonotype showed up many times. This rearrangement joins TRBV2 to TRBJ2-2; D is uncertain. Trimming pared 7 bases from V and 6 bases from J, leaving 15 bases between. From germline, CDR1 is SNHLY and CDR2 FYNNEI. This CDR3 has 14 amino acids. CDR3 DNA sequence: TGTGCCAGCATAAATCTTCTCGCCCCCGGGGAGCTGTTTTTT. Protein: CASINLLAPGELFF.

This clonotype appeared many times. DNA for the CDR3: TGCGCCAGCAGCCATCCTGCGGTAAACGTACGTTATGAGCAGTTCTTC. This gives the protein CASSHPAVNVRYEQFF. The rearrangement links TRBV4-1 to TRBJ2-1; the D is unclear. Germline loops: CDR1 MGHRA, CDR2 YSYEKL. This CDR3 contains 16 residues. V lost 3 bases and J 8 bases, leaving 20 bases between the germline ends.

This clonotype was counted at least ten times. V is TRBV13 and J is TRBJ1-1, with D maybe TRBD1 (6 bases). V lost 2 bases and J lost 4, with 8 bases in between. The CDR3 extends over 13 amino acids. The germline V gene encodes CDR1 PRHDT and CDR2 FYEKMQ (reference sequence). The CDR3 DNA sequence: TGTGCCAGCAGCTTACAGGGGTTCACTGAAGCTTTCTTT. Translation: CASSLQGFTEAFF.

The chain joins TRBV18 to TRBJ2-5; 8 nucleotides align to TRBD2. This CDR3 is built from 15 residues. CDR1 is KGHSH, CDR2 LQKENI, per germline. Losses at the gene ends were 6 bases for V and 4 bases for J; bases not matched to a gene: 10. This CDR3 reads CASSPAAGGGETQYF. CDR3 bases: TGTGCCAGCTCCCCGGCAGCCGGGGGGGGAGAGACCCAGTACTTC.

The J gene is TRBJ2-3, the V gene TRBV5-1; TRBD2 matches 13 bases. Trimming at V came to 5 bases and at J to 6 bases, leaving 12 bases not matched to a gene. Germline loops: CDR1 SGHRS, CDR2 YFSETQ. This CDR3 is 17 amino acids long. DNA of the CDR3: TGCGCCAGCAGGATAAAGGGACTAGCGGGGAGTTTCGATACGCAGTATTTT. It codes for CASRIKGLAGSFDTQYF.

This clonotype occurred many times. The chain uses TRBV20-1 and TRBJ2-7; 8 nucleotides agree with TRBD1. The CDR3 spans 13 residues. J gave up 2 bases and V 3 bases, and 3 bases lay outside the gene matches. CDR1 is DFQATT and CDR2 is SNEGSKA in the germline V gene (reference sequence). The DNA for the CDR3 is TGCAGTGCTAGGTGGACAGGGACCTACGAGCAGTACTTC. Translating it yields CSARWTGTYEQYF.

This clonotype was counted a few times. The chain is built from TRBV12-5 and TRBJ1-1; 7 nucleotides agree with TRBD1. The CDR3 loop spans 15 amino acids. Germline V gene sequence: CDR1 LGHNT, CDR2 FRNRAP. The junction had 4 bases not matched to a gene; V was cut back by 1 base and J by 2 bases. The chain's CDR3 is CASGLGGQLNTEAFF. Here the CDR3 DNA reads TGTGCTAGTGGTTTGGGGGGACAGCTTAACACTGAAGCTTTCTTT.

This clonotype was counted at least ten times. The chain recombines TRBV27 with TRBJ1-2; weak D call: TRBD1 (6 bases). The CDR3 consists of 15 residues. Germline-derived CDR1 and CDR2 are MNHEY and SMNVEV (reference sequence). V shed 6 bases and J shed 0 bases, with 14 bases lying between them. The CDR3 sequence: CASRIQGTTNYGYTF. CDR3 DNA sequence: TGTGCCAGCAGGATACAGGGTACAACTAACTATGGCTACACCTTC.

This clonotype was seen a handful of times. The chain joins TRBV4-2 to TRBJ2-7; D tentatively fits TRBD1 or TRBD2 (5 bases each). Trimming stripped 1 base from V and 3 bases from J, with 16 bases between. This CDR3 spans 16 amino acids. Germline V gene sequence: CDR1 LGHNA, CDR2 YNFKEQ. As DNA, the CDR3 is TGTGCCAGCAGCCAAGTGGGGACCCCGGACCTCTACGAGCAGTACTTC. It is translated as CASSQVGTPDLYEQYF.

This clonotype was observed at least ten times. The genes are TRBV5-1 and TRBJ2-7; D might be TRBD1 or TRBD2, each matching 5 bases. The CDR3 is 12 residues long. The V end was cut by 2 bases, the J end by 7 bases, with 10 bases between. The germline CDR1 and CDR2 sequences are SGHRS and YFSETQ. CDR3 bases: TGCGCCAGCAGCTTACTTGGGGGAGAGCAGTACTTC. It encodes CASSLLGGEQYF.

At least ten counts were recorded for this clonotype. This CDR3 reads CASSLGAPRNYEQFF. Here the CDR3 DNA reads TGTGCCAGCAGCTTAGGCGCTCCTCGCAATTATGAGCAGTTCTTC. The V and J genes are TRBV7-9 and TRBJ2-1; no clear D. Trimming took off 1 base at V and 8 bases at J, with 15 bases between the two ends. CDR1 is SEHNR and CDR2 is FQNEAQ in the germline V gene (reference sequence). The CDR3 is 15 amino acids.

This clonotype was seen repeatedly, ten times or more. The CDR3 sequence: CASRTGGSEAFF. The CDR3 DNA reads as TGTGCCAGCAGAACAGGGGGCTCTGAAGCTTTCTTT. The chain links TRBV28 to TRBJ1-1, with 9 bases that match TRBD1. The CDR3 loop spans 12 amino acids. Germline-derived CDR1 and CDR2 are MDHEN and SYDVKM. With 6 bases clipped from V and 6 bases from J, the junction kept 2 bases outside the gene matches.